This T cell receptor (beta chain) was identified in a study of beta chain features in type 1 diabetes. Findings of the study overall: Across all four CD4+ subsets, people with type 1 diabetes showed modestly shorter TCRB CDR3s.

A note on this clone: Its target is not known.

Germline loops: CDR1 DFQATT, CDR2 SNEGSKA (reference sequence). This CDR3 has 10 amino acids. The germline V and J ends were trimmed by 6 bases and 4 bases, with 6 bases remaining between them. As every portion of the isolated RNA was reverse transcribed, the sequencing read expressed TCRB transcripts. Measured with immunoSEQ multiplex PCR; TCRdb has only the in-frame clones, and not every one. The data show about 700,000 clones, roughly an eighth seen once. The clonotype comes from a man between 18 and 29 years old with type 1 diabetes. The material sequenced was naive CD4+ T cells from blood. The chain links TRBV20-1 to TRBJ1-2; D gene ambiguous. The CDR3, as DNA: TGCAGTGCCGCCATCTATGGCTACACCTTC. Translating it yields CSAAIYGYTF.